Shown below are 2 T cell receptor beta chains from a single sample sequenced in a study of OX40 agonist ivuxolimab in advanced cancers. Some clones are missing from TCRdb's copy, which holds only in-frame ones; the method was immunoSEQ multiplex PCR. Of 70,000 or so clones detected, 70% to 90% appear once; the ten largest clones hold about 2.2%. The sequencing used CD4+ or CD8+ T cells sorted from blood, collected in a trial of the OX40 agonist ivuxolimab. The receptors originated from an adult with an advanced solid tumor such as melanoma, head and neck, liver or kidney cancer.

This clone came up once. The V call is TRBV18, the J call TRBJ2-3, with D uncertain. CDR3 length equals 13 residues. The germline gives CDR1 KGHSH, CDR2 LQKENI. Trimming cost V 6 bases and J 5 bases, with 12 bases left between them. This chain's CDR3 is CASSLTPGDTQYF. DNA for the CDR3: TGTGCCAGCTCCCTGACCCCGGGAGATACGCAGTATTTT. The variable domain in full, completed from reference TRBV18 and TRBJ2-3, reads NAGVMQNPRHLVRRRGQEARLRCSPMKGHSHVYWYRQLPEEGLKFMVYLQKENIIDESGMPKERFSAEFPKEGPSILRIQQVVRGDSAAYFCASSLTPGDTQYFGPGTRLTVL.

The CDR3 here is CASLDSPSTQPQHF. The CDR3 nucleotides read TGTGCCAGCCTGGACAGTCCGTCGACTCAGCCCCAGCATTTT. The chain has TRBV19 and TRBJ1-5; a weak D match, TRBD1 (6 bases). Trimming took off 9 bases at V and 6 bases at J, with 18 bases between the two ends. CDR3 length equals 14 residues. The germline V gene encodes CDR1 LNHDA and CDR2 SQIVND (reference sequence).